Each of the 15 T cell receptor beta chains below was sequenced from the same sample in a study of beta chain features in type 1 diabetes. The study reverse transcribed the entire isolated RNA, so it sequenced expressed TCRB transcripts. Produced via immunoSEQ multiplex PCR; TCRdb's table is partial and in-frame only. This table holds approximately 400,000 clones, roughly 15% found once. What was sequenced was naive CD4+ T cells from blood. These receptors were taken from a woman between 18 and 30 years old in good health.

The rearrangement uses TRBV6-5 and TRBJ2-3; D unresolved. The germline V gene encodes CDR1 MNHEY and CDR2 SVGAGI. This CDR3 region has 15 residues. With 2 bases removed from V and 0 bases from J, the gap between germline ends came to 9 bases. The CDR3 DNA sequence: TGTGCCAGCAGTTACGGCAGGCCCAGCACAGATACGCAGTATTTT. Translating gives CASSYGRPSTDTQYF.

The chain combines TRBV19 with TRBJ1-2; 11 bases agree with TRBD1. The CDR3 is 15 amino acids. CDR1 and CDR2 (germline): LNHDA, SQIVND (reference sequence). V shed 3 bases and J 8 bases; nucleotides not matched to a gene: 8. CDR3 sequence reads: CASSIAGTGGQGYTF. As DNA, the CDR3 is TGTGCCAGTAGTATCGCAGGGACAGGGGGACAAGGCTACACCTTC. Combining the CDR3 with reference TRBV19 and TRBJ1-2 gives the whole variable domain DGGITQSPKYLFRKEGQNVTLSCEQNLNHDAMYWYRQDPGQGLRLIYYSQIVNDFQKGDIAEGYSVSREKKESFPLTVTSAQKNPTAFYLCASSIAGTGGQGYTFGSGTRLTVV.

This clone has only a few counts. The rearrangement links TRBV4-1 to TRBJ2-7; tentatively, D is TRBD1 (6 bases). Germline CDR1 reads MGHRA; CDR2 reads YSYEKL. The CDR3 extends over 14 amino acids. V was pared by 6 bases and J by 5 bases, with 17 bases between. CDR3 sequence: CASRRRDTLHEQYF. The CDR3 DNA reads TGCGCCAGCAGACGCAGGGACACCCTCCACGAGCAGTACTTC.

J is TRBJ1-1 and V is TRBV9; no reliable D call. V dropped 0 bases and J dropped 1 base, with 10 bases sitting between them. The CDR3 is 15 residues long. From germline, CDR1 is SGDLS and CDR2 YYNGEE. The CDR3 DNA follows: TGTGCCAGCAGCGTAGGGCAAAACCGGAACACTGAAGCTTTCTTT. It codes for CASSVGQNRNTEAFF. The full variable domain, with the rest looked up from reference TRBV9 and TRBJ1-1, is DSGVTQTPKHLITATGQRVTLRCSPRSGDLSVYWYQQSLDQGLQFLIQYYNGEERAKGNILERFSAQQFPDLHSELNLSSLELGDSALYFCASSVGQNRNTEAFFGQGTRLTVV.

This clone has only a few counts. The chain is built from TRBV1 and TRBJ2-1; the tabulated D call, TRBD2, remains unverified against the DNA. TRBV1 has pseudogene status. This CDR3 is built from 11 residues. The CDR3 nucleotides are TGCACCAGCAGCCGCATCGGGGGAAAGTTCTTC. This gives the protein CTSSRIGGKFF.

As DNA, the CDR3 is TGTGCCAGCTCACCCTTCGTCCACAATAGCAATCAGCCCCAGCATTTT. Protein product: CASSPFVHNSNQPQHF. This chain uses TRBV18 with TRBJ1-5; D remains ambiguous. Per germline, CDR1 KGHSH and CDR2 LQKENI. V was cut by 3 bases and J by 0 bases, with 12 bases left in between. CDR3 size: 16 residues.

The CDR3: CAWSTLANSGEQFF. In nucleotides, the CDR3 is TGTGCCTGGAGTACCCTAGCAAACTCGGGTGAGCAGTTCTTC. The rearrangement uses TRBV30 and TRBJ2-1, with D perhaps matching TRBD2 (5 bases). The CDR3 runs 14 residues. Germline V lookup: CDR1 GTSNPN, CDR2 SVGIG (reference sequence). With 2 bases removed from V and 9 bases from J, the gap between germline ends came to 17 bases.

This clone has just a few counts. The rearrangement uses TRBV28 and TRBJ1-2; TRBD1 matches 9 bases. The CDR3 loop spans 13 amino acids. CDR1 MDHEN and CDR2 SYDVKM come from the germline V gene. V dropped 5 bases and J dropped 4; count of bases not matched to a gene: 2. The CDR3 DNA follows: TGTGCCAGCAGTCGGACAGGGGCCTATGGCTACACCTTC. This sequence encodes CASSRTGAYGYTF.

This chain links TRBV28 with TRBJ2-7, with TRBD2 identical over 11 bases. Germline-derived CDR1 and CDR2 are MDHEN and SYDVKM. The CDR3 has 16 residues. V was clipped by 8 bases and J by 0 bases; unmatched bases: 9. The CDR3 DNA follows: TGTGCCAGCGTTGGAGCTAGCGGGAGGAGCTCCTACGAGCAGTACTTC. It encodes CASVGASGRSSYEQYF.

The J gene is TRBJ1-5, the V gene TRBV30, with TRBD1 as a possible D gene (6 bases). Germline CDR1 and CDR2: GTSNPN and SVGIG (reference sequence). The CDR3 sequence is 12 residues long. The germline V and J ends were trimmed by 8 bases and 6 bases, with 14 bases remaining between them. The CDR3 DNA sequence: TGTGCCGGAGGACAGTACGGTCAGCCCCAGCATTTT. It is translated as CAGGQYGQPQHF.

This clone was observed a few times. The chain has TRBV23-1 and TRBJ2-5; 8 bases align to TRBD1. TRBV23-1 is an ORF, and what it does is uncertain. The CDR3 loop spans 13 amino acids. The trim removed 11 bases at V and 3 bases at J, leaving 8 bases unmatched. As DNA, the CDR3 is TGCGCCCCGGACAGGGACAGGAAAGAGACCCAGTACTTC. Translation: CAPDRDRKETQYF.

This clone showed up just a few times. The chain carries TRBV4-1 and TRBJ2-1, with D possibly being TRBD2 (6 bases). V lost 6 bases and J lost 3, with 12 bases in between. The CDR3 has 14 residues. Germline V gene lookup returns CDR1 MGHRA and CDR2 YSYEKL. The CDR3 DNA sequence: TGCGCCAGCAGTCCGGGAGATATCTACAATGAGCAGTTCTTC. As protein: CASSPGDIYNEQFF.

The chain is built from TRBV15 and TRBJ1-4; a weak D match, TRBD1 (5 bases). Trimming removed 7 bases from V and 4 bases from J, with 19 bases in between. This CDR3 has 16 residues. CDR1 and CDR2 from the germline V gene are LNHNV and YYDKDF (reference sequence). The CDR3: CATNSPGGRINEKLFF. For the CDR3, the DNA is TGTGCCACCAACTCCCCGGGGGGGAGAATTAATGAAAAACTGTTTTTT.

Comments on this clone: One end of the junction is discordant with germline, which a read error may explain. This chain connects TRBV9 to TRBJ2-3; 13 bases align to TRBD2. This CDR3 region has 17 residues. From germline, CDR1 is SGDLS and CDR2 YYNGEE. The CDR3 loop is CASSVETPLAGGRYWDF. For the CDR3, the DNA is TGTGCCAGCAGCGTAGAGACCCCACTAGCGGGAGGGCGATACTGGGATTTT.

This clone was detected only once. The chain's CDR3 is CASSLLANEQFF. The CDR3 DNA reads TGTGCCAGCAGCTTATTGGCCAATGAGCAGTTCTTC. J is TRBJ2-1 and V is TRBV7-9; no reliable D call. CDR3 length: 12 amino acids. CDR1 and CDR2 (germline): SEHNR, FQNEAQ (reference sequence). Between the trimmed V and J ends, which lost 2 bases and 6 bases, there was a span of 5 bases.